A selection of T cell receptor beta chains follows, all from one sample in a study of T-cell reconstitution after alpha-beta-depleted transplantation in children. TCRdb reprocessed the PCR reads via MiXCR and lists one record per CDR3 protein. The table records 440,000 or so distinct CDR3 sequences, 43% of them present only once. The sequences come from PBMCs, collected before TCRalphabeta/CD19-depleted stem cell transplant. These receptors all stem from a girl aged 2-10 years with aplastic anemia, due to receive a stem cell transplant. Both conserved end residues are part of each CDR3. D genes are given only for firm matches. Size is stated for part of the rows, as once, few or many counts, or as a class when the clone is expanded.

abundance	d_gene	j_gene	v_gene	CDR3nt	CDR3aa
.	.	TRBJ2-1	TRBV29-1	TGCAGCGTGGAGGGACGGGACTTCTACAATGAGCAGTTCTTC	CSVEGRDFYNEQFF
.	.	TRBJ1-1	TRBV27	TGTGCCAGCAGTACGCGCCTGGGGGTGAACACTGAAGCTTTCTTT	CASSTRLGVNTEAFF
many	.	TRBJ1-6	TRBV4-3	TGCGCCAGCAGCCAACAAGACGGTAGAGGTTCACCCCTCCACTTT	CASSQQDGRGSPLHF
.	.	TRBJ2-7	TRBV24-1	TGTGCCACCAGTGGTGGAGGGAACGAGCAGTACTTC	CATSGGGNEQYF
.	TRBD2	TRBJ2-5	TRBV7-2	TGTGCCAGCCGAAAAGCGGCGGGAGGGGGGCGGGAGACCCAGTACTTC	CASRKAAGGGRETQYF
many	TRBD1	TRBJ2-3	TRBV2	TGTGCCTCAAAGGACAGGTCGGGAGATACGCAGTATTTT	CASKDRSGDTQYF
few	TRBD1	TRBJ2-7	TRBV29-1	TGCAGTATCTGGACAGGTGAAAACGAGCAGTACTTC	CSIWTGENEQYF
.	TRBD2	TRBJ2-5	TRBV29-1	TGCAGCGTTGGGGGGACTAGCGGCCTTGAAGAGACCCAGTACTTC	CSVGGTSGLEETQYF
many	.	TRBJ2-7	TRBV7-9	TGTGCCAGCAGCTTAACGGAGGAGCTCGAGCAGTACTTC	CASSLTEELEQYF
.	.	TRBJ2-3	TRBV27	TGTGCCAGCAGTTTTGTTGCGGCATTGATACTACCTAGCACAGATACGCAGTATTTT	CASSFVAALILPSTDTQYF
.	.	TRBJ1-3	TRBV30	TGTGCCTGGAGTAAACGGGGGGTGACTGGAAACACCATATATTTT	CAWSKRGVTGNTIYF
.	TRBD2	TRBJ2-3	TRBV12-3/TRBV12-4	TGTGCCAGCAGTCCCCGGGGGGAGGGAGATACGCAGTATTTT	CASSPRGEGDTQYF
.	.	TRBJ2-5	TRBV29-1	TGCAGCGCCGACGTGGGGGGGACCCAGTACTTC	CSADVGGTQYF
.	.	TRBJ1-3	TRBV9	TGTGCCAGCAGCGCCAGGGAAAGGGGAGCTGGAAACACCATATATTTT	CASSARERGAGNTIYF
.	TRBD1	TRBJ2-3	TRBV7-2	TGTGCCAGCAGCCCTAGACAGGGGATGCCAGATACGCAGTATTTT	CASSPRQGMPDTQYF
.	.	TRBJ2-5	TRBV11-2	TGTGCCAGCAGCATCCAGACCGGGAGTCGGGAGACCCAGTACTTC	CASSIQTGSRETQYF
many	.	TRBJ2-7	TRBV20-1	TGCAGTGCCAGGGGGGAAGCGGGATGGGTCTACGAGCAGTACTTC	CSARGEAGWVYEQYF
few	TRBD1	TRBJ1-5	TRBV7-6	TGTGCCAGCAGCGTTAACAGGGGACGTAATCAGCCCCAGCATTTT	CASSVNRGRNQPQHF
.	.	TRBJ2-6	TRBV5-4	TGTGCCAGCAGCACACAAGGGGCCAACGTCCTGACTTTC	CASSTQGANVLTF
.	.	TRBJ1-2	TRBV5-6	TGTGCCAGCAGCTTGGGTTCCGTTAATTATGGCTACACCTTC	CASSLGSVNYGYTF
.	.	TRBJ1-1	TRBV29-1	TGCAGCGTTGAGTCCCAAGGGAACACTGAAGCTTTCTTT	CSVESQGNTEAFF
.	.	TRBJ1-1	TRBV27	TGTGCCAGCGGCCGTCTGAACACTGAAGCTTTCTTT	CASGRLNTEAFF
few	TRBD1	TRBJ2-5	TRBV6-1	TGTGCCAGCAGCGGGGTATCGAGGACAGGACCCTCTCAAGAGACCCAGTACTTC	CASSGVSRTGPSQETQYF
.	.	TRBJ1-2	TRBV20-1	TGCAGTGCTAGGGTGACAGGACGGGGCTACACCTTC	CSARVTGRGYTF
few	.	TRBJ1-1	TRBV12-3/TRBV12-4	TGTGCCAGCAGTCATCAGGAATACACTGAAGCTTTCTTT	CASSHQEYTEAFF
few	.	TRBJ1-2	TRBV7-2	TGTGCCAGCAGCACCTGGGCCGGAGGCTACACCTTC	CASSTWAGGYTF
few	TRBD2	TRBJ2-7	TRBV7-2	TGTGCCAGCAGCTCCCGCCCGGGAGGCCCCTACGAGCAGTACTTC	CASSSRPGGPYEQYF
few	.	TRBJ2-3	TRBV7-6	TGTGCCAGCAGCCCAAAGGAGTTTGATACGCAGTATTTT	CASSPKEFDTQYF
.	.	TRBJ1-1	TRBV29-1	TGCAGCGTTGGTGCGGGGCGCGAGGCTTTCTTT	CSVGAGREAFF
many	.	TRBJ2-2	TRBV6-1	TGTGCCAGCAAACGGAGTTTGGAAGCGGAGGGGGACCGGGAGCTGTTTTTT	CASKRSLEAEGDRELFF
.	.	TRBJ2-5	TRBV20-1	TGCAGTGCTACCATTACAGCAGAGACCCAGTACTTC	CSATITAETQYF
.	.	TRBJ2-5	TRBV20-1	TGCAGTGCTAGCCCTGCTTTAGAGACCCAGTACTTC	CSASPALETQYF
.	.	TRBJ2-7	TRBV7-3	TGTGCCAGCAGCCCGTTCGGAGGGGGATACGAGCAGTACTTC	CASSPFGGGYEQYF
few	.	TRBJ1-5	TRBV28	TGTGCCAGCAGATCAGCGGGGGATCAGCCCCAGCATTTT	CASRSAGDQPQHF
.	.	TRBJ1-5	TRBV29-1	TGCAGCGTTGCCTCGGCCCCCAATCAGCCCCAGCATTTT	CSVASAPNQPQHF